This TCR beta chain comes out of a study of cytomegalovirus exposure and HLA in healthy donors. Sequenced by immunoSEQ multiplex PCR; TCRdb stores in-frame clones only, minus some. The sample gives 350,000 or so clones, 86% of which show up once; over 0.8% is in the top ten. Germline lookup yields CDR1 SGHRS and CDR2 YFSETQ. The CDR3 consists of 14 residues. With 3 bases clipped from V and 6 bases from J, the junction kept 8 bases outside the gene matches. Sequencing input: PBMCs. The chain has TRBV5-1 and TRBJ1-2; 7 bases agree with TRBD1. This receptor was obtained from a woman aged 18-30 years in good health and CMV-seronegative. The CDR3 sequence: CASSYSGTVDGYTF. CDR3 nucleotide sequence: TGCGCCAGCAGCTATTCAGGGACAGTGGATGGCTACACCTTC.